These 28 T cell receptor beta chains were sequenced from one sample in a study of blood T cell repertoires in COVID-19. Method: immunoSEQ multiplex PCR; TCRdb's copy keeps in-frame clones and lacks some. Altogether 100,000 or so clones are present, around 84% being singletons, with the ten largest covering 10% to 15%. Source material: peripheral blood. The receptor source for this set is a woman aged 55 to 70 in a cohort sampled during active or convalescent COVID-19.

This sequence joins TRBV5-1 and TRBJ2-7; tentatively, D is TRBD2 (6 bases). CDR1 is SGHRS, CDR2 YFSETQ, per germline. With 0 bases removed from V and 0 bases from J, the gap between germline ends came to 10 bases. The CDR3 is 15 residues long. CDR3 in DNA: TGCGCCAGCAGCTTGGAGGGGCGGGGCTCCTACGAGCAGTACTTC. It yields the protein CASSLEGRGSYEQYF.

The chain has TRBV28 and TRBJ2-5; D is possibly TRBD2 (6 bases). V was pared by 8 bases and J by 6 bases, with 13 bases between. Germline V gene data show CDR1 as MDHEN and CDR2 as SYDVKM. The CDR3 has 12 amino acids. As DNA, the CDR3 is TGTGCCAGCCAAGGGGCGGGAAAGACCCAGTACTTC. This encodes CASQGAGKTQYF.

This clone was observed a single time. The genes are TRBV11-2 and TRBJ1-2, with D hard to call. Germline V CDR1 and CDR2: SGHAT, FQNNGV. This CDR3 contains 14 residues. Trimming stripped 4 bases from V and 0 bases from J, with 9 bases between. The chain's CDR3 is CASSSLEANYGYTF. The CDR3, as DNA: TGTGCCAGCAGCTCGTTAGAAGCTAACTATGGCTACACCTTC. Variable domain in full (rest from reference TRBV11-2 and TRBJ1-2): EAGVAQSPRYKIIEKRQSVAFWCNPISGHATLYWYQQILGQGPKLLIQFQNNGVVDDSQLPKDRFSAERLKGVDSTLKIQPAKLEDSAVYLCASSSLEANYGYTFGSGTRLTVV.

The chain recombines TRBV2 with TRBJ2-2; 7 nucleotides line up with TRBD2. V lost 3 bases, J lost 2 bases, and 6 bases stayed unmatched. CDR3 size: 16 residues. Germline CDR1 SNHLY, CDR2 FYNNEI. The CDR3 DNA reads TGTGCCAGCAGTGACGGGAGCGGGATTAACACCGGGGAGCTGTTTTTT. It encodes CASSDGSGINTGELFF.

This chain joins TRBV28 and TRBJ1-2; 9 bases fit TRBD1. The ends lost 6 bases at V and 6 bases at J; junction bases unmatched: 5. The CDR3 loop spans 13 amino acids. Germline values: CDR1 MDHEN, CDR2 SYDVKM. CDR3 loop: CASSLGTGHGYTF. The CDR3 bases are TGTGCCAGCAGCCTCGGGACAGGGCATGGCTACACCTTC.

V and J are TRBV27 and TRBJ1-3; D gene uncertain. This CDR3 comprises 13 residues. Germline V lookup: CDR1 MNHEY, CDR2 SMNVEV (reference sequence). V shed 8 bases and J shed 0 bases, with 8 bases lying between them. CDR3 coding DNA: TGTGCCAGCTCCCGAGTCTCTGGAAACACCATATATTTT. It codes for CASSRVSGNTIYF.

The V and J genes are TRBV20-1 and TRBJ2-7; 15 bases agree with TRBD2. The CDR3 has 15 residues. CDR1 is DFQATT, CDR2 SNEGSKA, per germline (reference sequence). V lost 3 bases to trimming and J lost 4 bases; unmatched junction nucleotides: 4. CDR3 loop: CSASSGTSGRYEQYF. CDR3 DNA: TGCAGTGCTAGTTCAGGGACTAGCGGGAGGTACGAGCAGTACTTC.

V and J are TRBV6-2 or TRBV6-3 and TRBJ2-3; TRBD2 matches at 9 bases. Germline V gene sequence: CDR1 MNHEY, CDR2 SVGEGT. After removal of 5 bases from V and 6 bases from J, the junction contained 9 bases not matched to a gene. This CDR3 is 15 amino acids long. In DNA form, the CDR3 reads TGTGCCAGCAGTCCAGCGGGGGGTCCCCGGGATACGCAGTATTTT. As protein: CASSPAGGPRDTQYF.

V and J are TRBV10-1 and TRBJ2-7, with 9 positions matching TRBD1. The V gene's germline CDR1 is WNHNN and CDR2 SYGVQD (reference sequence). CDR3 length: 15 residues. Trimming took 8 bases from V and 3 from J; bases not matched to a gene: 11. CDR3 sequence reads: CASFPGQGMFYEQYF. For the CDR3, the DNA is TGCGCCAGCTTCCCGGGACAGGGTATGTTCTACGAGCAGTACTTC.

The rearrangement uses TRBV6-5 and TRBJ2-7, with D maybe TRBD1 (5 bases). CDR3 length: 13 residues. Trimming removed 8 bases at V and 7 bases at J, with 18 bases between. The V gene's germline CDR1 is MNHEY and CDR2 SVGAGI. CDR3 region: CASLRTNEEEQYF. Written as DNA, the CDR3 is TGTGCCAGCCTACGGACAAATGAAGAGGAGCAGTACTTC.

This clone has just one count. The V gene is TRBV11-3, the J gene TRBJ2-1; the D gene is possibly TRBD2 (5 bases). V was cut by 0 bases and J by 9 bases, with 12 bases left in between. Germline-derived CDR1 and CDR2 are SGHNT and YENEEA. This CDR3 spans 14 amino acids. CDR3 loop: CASSLDNREGEQFF. The DNA for the CDR3 is TGTGCCAGCAGCTTAGATAACCGGGAAGGTGAGCAGTTCTTC. The whole variable domain, remainder taken from reference TRBV11-3 and TRBJ2-1, is EAGVVQSPRYKIIEKKQPVAFWCNPISGHNTLYWYLQNLGQGPELLIRYENEEAVDDSQLPKDRFSAERLKGVDSTLKIQPAELGDSAVYLCASSLDNREGEQFFGPGTRLTVL.

The chain uses TRBV7-2 and TRBJ1-6, with TRBD1 matching over 9 bases. CDR3 length: 15 amino acids. J lost 12 bases, V lost 4 bases, and 10 bases had no gene match. Looked up from germline, CDR1 is SGHTA and CDR2 is FQGNSA. The CDR3 sequence is CASSSTGGQRGPLHF. In DNA, the CDR3 is TGTGCCAGCAGCTCTACAGGGGGCCAACGAGGACCCCTCCACTTT.

The sample holds one count of this clone. The genes are TRBV23-1 and TRBJ2-1; no firm D call. TRBV23-1 is placed among ORFs of uncertain function. V was pared by 3 bases and J by 5 bases, with 8 bases between. CDR3 length: 13 residues. The CDR3 is CASSHRRDNEQFF. DNA of the CDR3: TGCGCCAGCAGTCACCGACGGGACAATGAGCAGTTCTTC.

The V gene is TRBV7-2, the J gene TRBJ2-7, with 8 bases fitting TRBD1. The length of the CDR3 is 14 residues. CDR1 SGHTA and CDR2 FQGNSA come from the germline V gene. J was trimmed by 6 bases and V by 1 base; bases with no gene match: 5. The CDR3 nucleotides read TGTGCCAGCAGCTTAGGGACAGGGCGGATCGAGCAGTACTTC. Amino acid sequence: CASSLGTGRIEQYF.

This rearrangement joins TRBV5-1 to TRBJ2-3; TRBD1 agrees at 8 bases. Trimming took 4 bases from V and 3 from J; bases not matched to a gene: 7. The germline gives CDR1 SGHRS, CDR2 YFSETQ. The CDR3 has 15 residues. The CDR3 spells CASSGRTGRTDTQYF. The CDR3 DNA is TGCGCCAGCAGCGGGAGGACAGGGCGGACAGATACGCAGTATTTT.

The chain combines TRBV10-1 with TRBJ1-2, with TRBD1 as a possible D gene (5 bases). V was cut by 8 bases and J by 4 bases, with 14 bases left in between. From germline, CDR1 is WNHNN and CDR2 SYGVQD (reference sequence). The CDR3 runs to 13 residues. For the CDR3, the DNA is TGCGCCAGCTTCTTTAGACAGTCCTATGGCTACACCTTC. Translating it yields CASFFRQSYGYTF.

The J gene is TRBJ2-7, the V gene TRBV6-5; D is perhaps TRBD1 (6 bases). The CDR3 has 15 amino acids. In germline, CDR1 is MNHEY, CDR2 SVGAGI. Deletions cut 5 bases from V and 3 bases from J, with 17 bases between. The CDR3 DNA reads as TGTGCCAGCAGTCCCTCCGGGACACCTGACTACGAGCAGTACTTC. It is translated as CASSPSGTPDYEQYF.

This rearrangement joins TRBV3-1 (or the pseudogene TRBV3-2) to TRBJ2-1, with 13 bases that match TRBD2. The CDR3 loop spans 18 amino acids. J gave up 2 bases and V 0 bases, and 4 bases lay outside the gene matches. The germline CDR1 and CDR2 sequences are LGHDT and YNNKEL (reference sequence). In nucleotides, the CDR3 is TGTGCCAGCAGCCAAGACCGACTAGCGGGGGGTCCCTACAATGAGCAGTTCTTC. Protein: CASSQDRLAGGPYNEQFF.

The rearrangement links TRBV12-3 or TRBV12-4 to TRBJ2-7; D might be TRBD1 (6 bases). The CDR3 runs 12 residues. V lost 4 bases and J 4 bases, leaving 8 bases between the germline ends. The CDR3 region has the DNA TGTGCCAGCAGTTCACAGGGTTACGAGCAGTACTTC. Its translation: CASSSQGYEQYF.

The chain recombines TRBV30 with TRBJ2-3; a possible D gene is TRBD1 (5 bases). Per germline, CDR1 GTSNPN and CDR2 SVGIG (reference sequence). V was clipped by 1 base and J by 4 bases, with 15 bases between them. The CDR3 extends over 15 amino acids. CDR3 protein: CAWSASGISSDTQYF. DNA for the CDR3: TGTGCCTGGAGTGCGTCAGGGATATCCTCAGATACGCAGTATTTT.

J is TRBJ1-6 and V is TRBV25-1, with D perhaps TRBD1 (5 bases). Germline values: CDR1 MGHDK, CDR2 SYGVNS. This CDR3 has 18 residues. V was cut by 0 bases and J by 10 bases, with 22 bases left in between. The CDR3 sequence is CASSEYPLGGLLTSPLHF. The DNA for the CDR3 is TGTGCCAGCAGTGAATACCCTCTGGGGGGACTTCTTACCTCACCCCTCCACTTT.

This clone was detected only once. The chain recombines TRBV5-8 with TRBJ2-5; D might be TRBD1 (5 bases). Trimming removed 0 bases at V and 5 bases at J, with 14 bases between. CDR1 SGHTS and CDR2 YDEGEE come from the germline V gene. CDR3 length: 15 amino acids. The CDR3 spells CASSLGGRGFETQYF. CDR3 nucleotide sequence: TGTGCCAGCAGCTTGGGGGGAAGGGGTTTCGAGACCCAGTACTTC.

This clone was detected only once. J is TRBJ2-5 and V is TRBV2; 10 positions agree with TRBD2. The V and J ends lost 8 bases and 2 bases, in that order; junction bases with no gene match: 5. CDR1 is SNHLY and CDR2 is FYNNEI in the germline V gene. The CDR3 has 14 amino acids. The CDR3 is CASPDSGGQETQYF. CDR3 DNA: TGTGCCAGCCCAGATAGCGGGGGGCAAGAGACCCAGTACTTC.

This chain links TRBV18 with TRBJ1-4; 8 bases line up with TRBD1. CDR1 is KGHSH and CDR2 is LQKENI in the germline V gene. The CDR3 sequence is 15 residues long. V lost 1 base to trimming and J lost 7 bases; unmatched junction nucleotides: 5. The CDR3: CASSPQQGASEKLFF. CDR3 nucleotide sequence: TGTGCCAGCTCACCACAGCAGGGGGCTTCTGAAAAACTGTTTTTT.

This chain connects TRBV6-5 to TRBJ2-3; D gene uncertain. The CDR3 has 14 amino acids. Germline V gene sequence: CDR1 MNHEY, CDR2 SVGAGI. Trimming shortened V by 6 bases and J by 2 bases, and 12 bases separated the two germline ends. The CDR3 DNA reads TGTGCCAGCAGAGGCGACTTACTCACAGATACGCAGTATTTT. The encoded protein is CASRGDLLTDTQYF.

The chain joins TRBV30 to TRBJ1-2; D not certain. This CDR3 comprises 9 residues. Trimming removed 5 bases from V and 8 bases from J, with 6 bases in between. From germline, CDR1 is GTSNPN and CDR2 SVGIG (reference sequence). This CDR3 is CAWQAGYTF. The CDR3, as DNA: TGTGCCTGGCAGGCGGGCTACACCTTC.

The chain employs TRBV3-1 (or the pseudogene TRBV3-2) and TRBJ2-3; D gene ambiguous. V was clipped by 4 bases and J by 7 bases, with 12 bases between them. The CDR3 length is 13 residues. CDR1 is LGHDT, CDR2 YNNKEL, per germline (reference sequence). The CDR3 coding sequence is TGTGCCAGCAGCCCTAGAGCGACGCATACGCAGTATTTT. It yields the protein CASSPRATHTQYF.

This chain uses TRBV11-2 with TRBJ2-7; tentatively, D is TRBD2 (5 bases). The CDR3 contains 18 residues. The V gene's germline CDR1 is SGHAT and CDR2 FQNNGV. V lost 1 base, J lost 4 bases, and 23 bases lay in between. CDR3 nucleotide sequence: TGTGCCAGCAGCTTAGGAGAGCGGTGGGGAGCGGAGATTTACGAGCAGTACTTC. This codes for CASSLGERWGAEIYEQYF.